The 22 T cell receptor beta chains presented below share a single source sample, sequenced in a study of shared clonotypes between healthy human individuals. Some clones are missing from TCRdb's copy, which holds only in-frame ones; the method was immunoSEQ multiplex PCR. The sample has about 660,000 clones, around 67% seen once. The sample comprised memory CD4+ T cells sorted from blood. The subset is: CD45RA-negative fraction. The receptors were sampled from a woman aged 25 to 39 in good health.

The chain recombines TRBV28 with TRBJ2-1, with unresolved D. There are 12 residues in the CDR3. V was cut by 5 bases and J by 8 bases, with 10 bases left in between. Germline assignment: CDR1 MDHEN and CDR2 SYDVKM. The CDR3 region has the DNA TGTGCCAGCAGTACCCCAGGTTATGAGCAGTTCTTC. Its protein is CASSTPGYEQFF.

This clone was observed a handful of times. This chain joins TRBV28 and TRBJ2-3; D perhaps matches TRBD2 (5 bases). The CDR3 runs 17 residues. V dropped 5 bases and J dropped 2 bases, with 20 bases sitting between them. Per germline, CDR1 MDHEN and CDR2 SYDVKM. CDR3 amino acids: CASSTSFGLADTDTQYF. The CDR3, as DNA: TGTGCCAGCAGTACCTCCTTTGGACTGGCGGACACAGATACGCAGTATTTT.

This chain links TRBV19 with TRBJ2-5, with 11 positions matching TRBD1. The CDR3 is 15 residues long. Germline CDR1 is LNHDA and CDR2 is SQIVND (reference sequence). With V trimmed by 7 bases and J by 4 bases, 8 bases remained unmatched. For the CDR3, the DNA is TGTGCCAGTACCCAAGGGGGGACAGGGGGAGAGACCCAGTACTTC. It is translated as CASTQGGTGGETQYF.

The chain recombines TRBV11-2 with TRBJ2-3; 7 positions agree with TRBD2. Germline values: CDR1 SGHAT, CDR2 FQNNGV. The CDR3 loop spans 17 amino acids. Trimming at V came to 7 bases and at J to 0 bases, leaving 13 bases not matched to a gene. CDR3 DNA: TGTGCCAGCAACGCCGGTTGGGGGAGGGCTAGCACAGATACGCAGTATTTT. Translated, it gives CASNAGWGRASTDTQYF. Drawing the rest from reference TRBV11-2 and TRBJ2-3, the complete variable domain is EAGVAQSPRYKIIEKRQSVAFWCNPISGHATLYWYQQILGQGPKLLIQFQNNGVVDDSQLPKDRFSAERLKGVDSTLKIQPAKLEDSAVYLCASNAGWGRASTDTQYFGPGTRLTVL.

The chain uses TRBV7-2 and TRBJ1-2; D may be TRBD1 (5 bases). The CDR3 is 14 amino acids. Between the trimmed V and J ends, which lost 5 bases and 8 bases, there was a span of 18 bases. Germline values: CDR1 SGHTA, CDR2 FQGNSA. The CDR3 loop reads CASSPRVGKGGYTF. CDR3 coding DNA: TGTGCCAGCAGCCCCAGGGTGGGGAAAGGCGGCTACACCTTC.

The DNA for the CDR3 is TGTGCCAGCAGCCGATTGCCAGGGGTTCAGCCCCAGCATTTT. Residues: CASSRLPGVQPQHF. The chain couples TRBV7-2 to TRBJ1-5, with D perhaps matching TRBD1 (6 bases). Germline CDR1 SGHTA, CDR2 FQGNSA. The CDR3 is 14 residues long. The V gene lost 5 bases and the J gene lost 6 bases, with 14 bases spanning the gap. The full variable domain, its missing parts supplied by reference TRBV7-2 and TRBJ1-5, is GAGVSQSPSNKVTEKGKDVELRCDPISGHTALYWYRQSLGQGLEFLIYFQGNSAPDKSGLPSDRFSAERTGGSVSTLTIQRTQQEDSAVYLCASSRLPGVQPQHFGDGTRLSIL.

The V and J genes are TRBV9 and TRBJ2-5; a weak D match, TRBD1 (5 bases). Trimming removed 0 bases at V and 5 bases at J, with 14 bases between. CDR1 is SGDLS, CDR2 YYNGEE, per germline. CDR3 length: 15 residues. For the CDR3, the DNA is TGTGCCAGCAGCGTAGAGGCAGGGCAGTGGGAGACCCAGTACTTC. This translates into CASSVEAGQWETQYF.

V usage is TRBV5-1 and J usage is TRBJ2-1, with 8 positions matching TRBD2. CDR1 is SGHRS, CDR2 YFSETQ, per germline. The CDR3 spans 15 residues. With 5 bases clipped from V and 1 base from J, the junction kept 5 bases outside the gene matches. CDR3 sequence reads: CASSYIAGSYNEQFF. The CDR3 nucleotides read TGCGCCAGCAGTTATATAGCGGGGTCCTACAATGAGCAGTTCTTC.

CDR3 nucleotides: TGTGCCAGCAGCCAAGGTTCAGGGATTAATCAGCCCCAGCATTTT. Translation: CASSQGSGINQPQHF. This chain uses TRBV14 with TRBJ1-5; D possibly corresponds to TRBD1 (5 bases). In germline, CDR1 is SGHDN, CDR2 FVKESK. This CDR3 contains 15 residues. V gave up 1 base and J gave up 4 bases, with 11 bases separating them.

As regards this clone: The sample carries other DNA sequences with the same CDR3. V and J are TRBV15 and TRBJ1-1, with TRBD1 identical over 7 bases. Germline lookup yields CDR1 LNHNV and CDR2 YYDKDF (reference sequence). This CDR3 is built from 15 residues. V lost 3 bases to trimming and J lost 1 base; unmatched junction nucleotides: 5. The CDR3, as DNA: TGTGCCACCAGCAGGGGGGGGACAGCGAACACTGAAGCTTTCTTT. Residues: CATSRGGTANTEAFF.

This clone was counted only a few times. This sample also contains other DNA sequences that code for the same CDR3. The V and J genes are TRBV5-1 and TRBJ2-1, with 10 bases matching TRBD2. The V and J ends lost 4 bases and 2 bases, in that order; junction bases with no gene match: 3. CDR1 SGHRS and CDR2 YFSETQ come from the germline V gene. The CDR3 runs to 15 residues. Here the CDR3 reads CASSLTSGAYNEQFF. The CDR3 nucleotides read TGCGCCAGCAGCCTAACTAGCGGGGCCTACAATGAGCAGTTCTTC.

The chain joins TRBV12-5 to TRBJ2-7, with D perhaps TRBD2 (5 bases). Trimming took off 6 bases at V and 2 bases at J, with 8 bases between the two ends. The CDR3 is 12 residues long. The germline V gene has CDR1 LGHNT and CDR2 FRNRAP. The CDR3 DNA reads as TGTGCTAGTGGCCCGGGGACCTACGAGCAGTACTTC. It codes for CASGPGTYEQYF.

The genes are TRBV28 and TRBJ2-4, with no clear D. The V gene lost 5 bases and the J gene lost 1 base, with 18 bases spanning the gap. Germline-derived CDR1 and CDR2 are MDHEN and SYDVKM. The CDR3 consists of 17 residues. The CDR3 sequence is CASSPASLGAAKNIQYF. CDR3 nucleotide sequence: TGTGCCAGCAGTCCAGCCTCCCTTGGAGCGGCCAAAAACATTCAGTACTTC.

The chain couples TRBV7-6 to TRBJ1-2; D unresolved. V lost 2 bases to trimming and J lost 3 bases, with 13 bases between them. The V gene's germline CDR1 is SGHVS and CDR2 FNYEAQ. The CDR3 loop spans 15 amino acids. CDR3 amino acids: CASSLRANSHYGYTF. CDR3 DNA sequence: TGTGCCAGCAGCTTACGGGCAAACAGCCACTATGGCTACACCTTC.

V usage is TRBV28 and J usage is TRBJ2-7; TRBD2 aligns across 10 bases. J was trimmed by 5 bases and V by 5 bases; bases with no gene match: 12. The germline CDR1 and CDR2 sequences are MDHEN and SYDVKM. The CDR3 has 16 amino acids. The CDR3: CASSPWGSGRAHEQYF. CDR3 nucleotide sequence: TGTGCCAGCAGTCCCTGGGGGAGCGGGAGGGCCCACGAGCAGTACTTC.

This sequence joins TRBV11-2 and TRBJ2-7, with 7 bases aligning to TRBD2. Germline CDR1 is SGHAT and CDR2 is FQNNGV. The CDR3 totals 15 residues. V shed 4 bases and J 0 bases; nucleotides not matched to a gene: 6. The CDR3 spells CASSSLAANSYEQYF. The CDR3 nucleotides read TGTGCCAGCAGCTCGCTAGCGGCCAACTCCTACGAGCAGTACTTC.

The gene calls are TRBV10-3 and TRBJ2-7, with 7 bases lining up with TRBD1. Germline CDR1 ENHRY, CDR2 SYGVKD. The J segment lost 0 bases and the V segment lost 0 bases, leaving 5 bases of the junction unmatched. The CDR3 is made up of 16 amino acids. The CDR3 reads CAISESGQKASYEQYF. DNA of the CDR3: TGTGCCATCAGTGAGTCGGGACAGAAAGCCTCCTACGAGCAGTACTTC.

The chain uses TRBV11-3 and TRBJ2-3, with D tentatively TRBD2 (6 bases). The germline V gene has CDR1 SGHNT and CDR2 YENEEA. The V end lost 0 bases, the J end lost 6 bases, and 13 bases lay between the germline ends. This CDR3 is 15 amino acids long. CDR3 DNA: TGTGCCAGCAGCTTAGAGGCGGCGGGATGGGATACGCAGTATTTT. As protein: CASSLEAAGWDTQYF.

The CDR3 reads CASSLENTGELFF. In nucleotides, the CDR3 is TGTGCCAGCAGCTTGGAGAACACCGGGGAGCTGTTTTTT. This chain links TRBV11-3 with TRBJ2-2; D uncertain. The CDR3 is 13 amino acids. V was pared by 3 bases and J by 1 base, with 3 bases between. Germline V gene data show CDR1 as SGHNT and CDR2 as YENEEA.

This clone has only a few counts. The rearrangement joins TRBV5-4 to TRBJ1-3; TRBD1 agrees at 7 bases. V was pared by 3 bases and J by 3 bases, with 3 bases of the junction left unmatched. Germline loops: CDR1 SGHNT, CDR2 YYREEE (reference sequence). This CDR3 comprises 14 residues. This chain's CDR3 is CASSSGDSGNTIYF. The CDR3 nucleotides are TGTGCCAGCAGCTCCGGGGACAGTGGAAACACCATATATTTT.

V is TRBV4-2 and J is TRBJ2-3; either TRBD1 or TRBD2 may supply D (5 bases each). The germline V and J ends were trimmed by 0 bases and 6 bases, with 19 bases remaining between them. Germline values: CDR1 LGHNA, CDR2 YNFKEQ. This CDR3 is built from 17 residues. DNA for the CDR3: TGTGCCAGCAGCCAAGAACAGGCGGGCGATACCGGGGATACGCAGTATTTT. Translation: CASSQEQAGDTGDTQYF.

V is TRBV28 and J is TRBJ1-5; no firm D call. V lost 6 bases and J 2 bases, leaving 11 bases between the germline ends. The germline V gene encodes CDR1 MDHEN and CDR2 SYDVKM. The CDR3 totals 14 residues. CDR3 protein: CASSRAQGNQPQHF. The CDR3 nucleotides are TGTGCCAGCAGCCGGGCCCAGGGCAATCAGCCCCAGCATTTT.